This T cell receptor (beta chain) originates from a study of beta chain features in type 1 diabetes. Overall study results and limits: Although PCR might favor shorter templates, it would do so equally in patients and controls. Moderate yet significant TCRB CDR3 shortening was seen in Type 1 diabetes patients in all four CD4+ subsets.

A word on this clone: Its antigen is not known.

Reverse transcription of all isolated RNA meant that expressed TCRB transcripts were sequenced. For naive, central memory and regulatory T cell samples, reads averaged around 3.8 million. Profiled with immunoSEQ multiplex PCR; TCRdb holds only in-frame clones, not every one. The sample lists about 360,000 clones, 10% to 15% seen once, with under 0.02% in the top ten. CDR1 is SGHTA and CDR2 is FQGNSA in the germline V gene. This CDR3 comprises 15 residues. V lost 5 bases and J lost 7; bases outside the gene matches: 14. One heparinised blood draw, averaging approximately 120 mL, came from each donor. This chain links TRBV7-2 with TRBJ2-7; 7 nucleotides align to TRBD1. The material sequenced was naive CD4+ T cells from blood. This TCR was sampled from a man in his late teens or twenties in good health. CDR3 protein: CASSLGQPLMSEQYF. The CDR3, as DNA: TGTGCCAGCAGCCTGGGACAGCCCTTAATGTCTGAGCAGTACTTC.